What follows are 5 T cell receptor beta chains derived from one specimen sequenced in a study of cytomegalovirus exposure and HLA in healthy donors. The primer mix had 60 Vbeta and 13 Jbeta primers. The table came from immunoSEQ multiplex PCR; TCRdb's copy has only in-frame clones and leaves some out. The sample consists of 100,000 or so clones, around 73% of them appearing once. The sequenced material came from PBMCs. These receptors originate from a man in his thirties or forties in good health and CMV-seronegative.

The chain combines TRBV5-1 with TRBJ1-1; D unresolved. CDR1 SGHRS and CDR2 YFSETQ come from the germline V gene. The ends were cut back, 5 bases at V and 1 base at J, with 9 bases in the middle. The CDR3 covers 13 residues. CDR3 protein: CASSPNENTEAFF. The CDR3 nucleotides are TGCGCCAGCAGTCCTAATGAGAACACTGAAGCTTTCTTT.

The rearrangement links TRBV14 to TRBJ2-2; maybe TRBD1 (5 bases). V was trimmed by 4 bases and J by 5 bases, leaving 14 bases between them. Germline V gene lookup returns CDR1 SGHDN and CDR2 FVKESK. This CDR3 has 15 residues. CDR3 DNA sequence: TGTGCCAGCAGCCCTGGGCAGGGTTTTACCGGGGAGCTGTTTTTT. Translated, it gives CASSPGQGFTGELFF.

This clone appeared a few times. J is TRBJ1-6 and V is TRBV10-1; D gene unclear. V shed 6 bases and J shed 7 bases, with 10 bases lying between them. Germline V lookup: CDR1 WNHNN, CDR2 SYGVQD (reference sequence). The CDR3 totals 13 residues. The CDR3 protein is CASSRTGNSPLHF. DNA for the CDR3: TGCGCCAGCAGCCGCACGGGAAATTCACCCCTCCACTTT.

The chain employs TRBV15 and TRBJ2-5; tentative D call: TRBD1 (5 bases). The germline V gene encodes CDR1 LNHNV and CDR2 YYDKDF (reference sequence). V lost 7 bases and J 3 bases, leaving 12 bases between the germline ends. CDR3 size: 13 residues. CDR3 DNA sequence: TGTGCCACCACCCTCAGGGTAGAAGAGACCCAGTACTTC. Protein sequence: CATTLRVEETQYF.

This clone was observed a few times. V is TRBV4-3 and J is TRBJ1-1; D uncertain. Germline lookup yields CDR1 LGHNA and CDR2 YSLEER. The CDR3 length is 15 residues. Trimming left V 0 bases short and J 1 base short, with 9 bases between. The CDR3 reads CASSQDRGRNTEAFF. DNA of the CDR3: TGCGCCAGCAGCCAAGATCGTGGGAGGAACACTGAAGCTTTCTTT.